This entry is about one T cell receptor beta chain. The sample comes from a study of blood T cell repertoires in COVID-19. Study-wide context: Specimens from acute and convalescent COVID-19 originated in the United States, Italy and Spain. PBMCs, B-cell-depleted T cells, or T cells were the source of the cDNA or gDNA that made up the material.

This CDR3 has 14 amino acids. V lost 3 bases to trimming and J lost 7 bases, with 12 bases between them. In germline, CDR1 is MNHEY, CDR2 SMNVEV (reference sequence). The method was immunoSEQ multiplex PCR; TCRdb's version includes in-frame clones alone and lacks a portion of them. The sample includes roughly 290,000 clones, around 85% seen only once; the top ten take 0.87%. Seattle patients were enrolled during active infection and followed longitudinally. The receptor's source is a human donor with COVID-19, enrolled during active disease. The donor label of this sample is uncertain. Sequenced material: peripheral blood. The J gene is TRBJ1-4, the V gene TRBV27, with D possibly being TRBD1 (6 bases). Here the CDR3 reads CASSLTTGFEKLFF. In nucleotides, the CDR3 is TGTGCCAGCAGTTTGACGACAGGTTTTGAAAAACTGTTTTTT.